The clone carrying this T cell receptor (beta chain) was counted ten times or more. Its target is unknown. Arm-PCR with iRepertoire HTBI primers amplified the CDR3 regions for these TCR beta libraries. TCRdb independently ran MiXCR on the multiplex PCR reads; one entry per CDR3 protein. The profile shows under 450,000 distinct CDR3 sequences, less than 30% of them singletons. These data belong to a study of regulatory T cells in long-lasting Graves disease. The time point was: persistent/refractory GD, antithyroid drugs over 5 years with positive TRAb. Making the TCR library involved RNA that had been extracted from PBMCs. Study-wide results and limits: Patients with persistent disease showed a bias toward TRBV28, TRBJ1-2 and TRBJ2-5.

Germline loops: CDR1 DFQATT, CDR2 SNEGSKA (reference sequence). This CDR3 has 11 residues. Trimming shortened V by 4 bases and J by 8 bases, and 11 bases separated the two germline ends. The clonotype comes from a middle-aged woman with Graves disease. Source: peripheral blood mononuclear cells (PBMCs), taken when the disease was refractory, from a patient treated with antithyroid drugs. The rearrangement links TRBV20-1 to TRBJ1-1, with D unresolved. The CDR3 DNA follows: TGCAGTGCTAAGAGGACTGCCGAAGCTTTCTTT. The encoded protein is CSAKRTAEAFF.